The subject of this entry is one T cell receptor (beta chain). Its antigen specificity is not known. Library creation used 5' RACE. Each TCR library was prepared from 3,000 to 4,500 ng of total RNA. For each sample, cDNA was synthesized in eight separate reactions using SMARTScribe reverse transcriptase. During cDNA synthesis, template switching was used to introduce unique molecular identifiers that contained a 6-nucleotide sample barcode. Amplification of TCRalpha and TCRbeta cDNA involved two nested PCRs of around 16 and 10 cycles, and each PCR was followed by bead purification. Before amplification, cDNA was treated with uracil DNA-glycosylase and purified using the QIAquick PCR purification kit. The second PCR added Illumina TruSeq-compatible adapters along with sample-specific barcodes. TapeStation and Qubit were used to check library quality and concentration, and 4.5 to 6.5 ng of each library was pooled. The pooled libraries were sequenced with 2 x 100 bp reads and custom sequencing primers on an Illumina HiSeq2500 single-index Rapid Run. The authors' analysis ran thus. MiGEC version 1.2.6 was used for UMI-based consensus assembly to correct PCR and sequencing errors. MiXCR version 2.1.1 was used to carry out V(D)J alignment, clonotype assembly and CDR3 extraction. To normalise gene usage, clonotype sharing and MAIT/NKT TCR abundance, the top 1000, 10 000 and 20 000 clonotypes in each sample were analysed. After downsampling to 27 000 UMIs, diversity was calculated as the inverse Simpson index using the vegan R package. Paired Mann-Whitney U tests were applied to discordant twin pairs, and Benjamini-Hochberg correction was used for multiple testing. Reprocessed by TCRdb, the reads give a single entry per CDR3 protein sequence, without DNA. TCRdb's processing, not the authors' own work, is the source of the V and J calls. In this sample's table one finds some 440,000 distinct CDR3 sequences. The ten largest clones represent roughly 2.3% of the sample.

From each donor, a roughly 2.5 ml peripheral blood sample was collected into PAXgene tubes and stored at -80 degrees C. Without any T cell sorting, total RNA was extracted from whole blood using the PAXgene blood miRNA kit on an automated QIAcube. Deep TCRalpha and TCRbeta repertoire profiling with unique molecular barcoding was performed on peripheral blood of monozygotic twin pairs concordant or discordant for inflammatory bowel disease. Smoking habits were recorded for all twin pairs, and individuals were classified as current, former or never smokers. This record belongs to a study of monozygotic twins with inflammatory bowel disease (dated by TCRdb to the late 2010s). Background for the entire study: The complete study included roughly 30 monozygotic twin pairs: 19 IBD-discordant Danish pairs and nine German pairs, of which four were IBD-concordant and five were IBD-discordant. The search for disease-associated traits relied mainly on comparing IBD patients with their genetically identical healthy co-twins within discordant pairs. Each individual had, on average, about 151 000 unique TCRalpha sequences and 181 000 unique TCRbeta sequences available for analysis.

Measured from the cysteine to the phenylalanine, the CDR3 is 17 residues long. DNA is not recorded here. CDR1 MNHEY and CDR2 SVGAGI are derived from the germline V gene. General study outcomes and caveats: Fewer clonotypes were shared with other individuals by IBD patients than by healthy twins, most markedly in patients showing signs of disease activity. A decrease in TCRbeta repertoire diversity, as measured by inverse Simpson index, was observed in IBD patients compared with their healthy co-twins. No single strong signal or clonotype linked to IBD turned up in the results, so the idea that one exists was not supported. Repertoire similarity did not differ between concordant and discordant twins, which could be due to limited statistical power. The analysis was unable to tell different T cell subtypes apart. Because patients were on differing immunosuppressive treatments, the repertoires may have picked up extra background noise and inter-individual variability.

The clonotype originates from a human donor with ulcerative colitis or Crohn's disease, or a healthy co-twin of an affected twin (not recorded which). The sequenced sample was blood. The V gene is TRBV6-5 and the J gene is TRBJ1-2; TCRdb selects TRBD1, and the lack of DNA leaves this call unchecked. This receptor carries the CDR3 CASSYSTSGLPNYGYTF.